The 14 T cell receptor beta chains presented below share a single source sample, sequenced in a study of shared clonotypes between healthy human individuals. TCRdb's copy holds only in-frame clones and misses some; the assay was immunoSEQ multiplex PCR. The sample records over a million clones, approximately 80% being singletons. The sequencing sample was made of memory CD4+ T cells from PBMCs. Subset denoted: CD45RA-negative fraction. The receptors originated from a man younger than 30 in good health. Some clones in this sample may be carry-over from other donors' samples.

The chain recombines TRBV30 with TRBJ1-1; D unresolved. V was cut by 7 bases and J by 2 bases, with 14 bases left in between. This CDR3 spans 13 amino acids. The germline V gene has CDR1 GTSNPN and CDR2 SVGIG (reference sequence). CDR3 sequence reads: CAFSSVPNTEAFF. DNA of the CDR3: TGTGCCTTTTCCAGTGTCCCAAACACTGAAGCTTTCTTT.

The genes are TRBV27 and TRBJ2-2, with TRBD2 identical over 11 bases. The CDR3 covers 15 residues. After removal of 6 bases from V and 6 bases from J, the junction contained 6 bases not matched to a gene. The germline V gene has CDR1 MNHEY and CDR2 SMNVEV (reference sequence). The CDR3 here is CASSAGSGRAGELFF. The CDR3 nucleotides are TGTGCCAGCAGCGCTGGTAGCGGGAGGGCCGGGGAGCTGTTTTTT.

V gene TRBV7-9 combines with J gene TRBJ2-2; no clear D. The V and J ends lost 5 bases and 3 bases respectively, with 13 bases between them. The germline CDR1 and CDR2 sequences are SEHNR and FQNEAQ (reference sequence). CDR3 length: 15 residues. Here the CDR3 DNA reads TGTGCCAGCAGCAGGCAGAGCGCGTACACCGGGGAGCTGTTTTTT. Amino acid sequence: CASSRQSAYTGELFF.

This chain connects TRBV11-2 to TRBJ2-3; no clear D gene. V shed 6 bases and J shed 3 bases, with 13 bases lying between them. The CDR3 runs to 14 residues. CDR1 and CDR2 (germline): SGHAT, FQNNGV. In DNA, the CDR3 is TGTGCCAGCAGAAACACGGCCGGTACAGATACGCAGTATTTT. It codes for CASRNTAGTDTQYF.

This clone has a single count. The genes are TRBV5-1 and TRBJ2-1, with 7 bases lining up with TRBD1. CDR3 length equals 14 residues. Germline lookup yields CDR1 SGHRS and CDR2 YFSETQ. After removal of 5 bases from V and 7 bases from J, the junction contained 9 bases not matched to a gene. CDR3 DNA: TGCGCCAGCAGATATGACAGGGTAGGGAATGAGCAGTTCTTC. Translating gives CASRYDRVGNEQFF.

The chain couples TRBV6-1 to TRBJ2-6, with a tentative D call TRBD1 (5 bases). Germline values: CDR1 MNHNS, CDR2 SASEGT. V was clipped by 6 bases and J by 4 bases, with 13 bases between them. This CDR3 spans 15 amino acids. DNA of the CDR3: TGTGCCAGCAGGGCCAGGGCATCCGGGGCCAACGTCCTGACTTTC. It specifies CASRARASGANVLTF.

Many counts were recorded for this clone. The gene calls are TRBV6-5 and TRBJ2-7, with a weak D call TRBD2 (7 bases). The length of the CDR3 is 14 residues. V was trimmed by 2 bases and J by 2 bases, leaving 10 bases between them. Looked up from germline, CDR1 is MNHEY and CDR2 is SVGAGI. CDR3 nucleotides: TGTGCCAGCAGTTACCTGCGGGGGCCCTACGAGCAGTACTTC. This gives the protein CASSYLRGPYEQYF.

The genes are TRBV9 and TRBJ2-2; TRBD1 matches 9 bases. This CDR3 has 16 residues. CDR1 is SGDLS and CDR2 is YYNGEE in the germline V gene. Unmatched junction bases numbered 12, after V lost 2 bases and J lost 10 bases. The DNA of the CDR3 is TGTGCCAGCAGCGTCGCTGGGACAGGGAGATGGGTGGAGCTGTTTTTT. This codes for CASSVAGTGRWVELFF.

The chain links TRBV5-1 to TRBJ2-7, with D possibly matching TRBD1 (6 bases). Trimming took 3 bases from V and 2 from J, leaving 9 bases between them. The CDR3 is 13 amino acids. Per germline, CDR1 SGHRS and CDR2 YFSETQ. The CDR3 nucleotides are TGCGCCAGCAGCTCTGAGGGGGCCTACGAGCAGTACTTC. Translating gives CASSSEGAYEQYF.

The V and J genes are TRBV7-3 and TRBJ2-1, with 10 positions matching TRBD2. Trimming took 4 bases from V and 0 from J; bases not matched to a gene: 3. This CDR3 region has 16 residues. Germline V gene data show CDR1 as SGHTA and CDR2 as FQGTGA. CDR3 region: CASSSSGSASYNEQFF. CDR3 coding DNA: TGTGCCAGCAGCTCTAGCGGGAGCGCCTCCTACAATGAGCAGTTCTTC.

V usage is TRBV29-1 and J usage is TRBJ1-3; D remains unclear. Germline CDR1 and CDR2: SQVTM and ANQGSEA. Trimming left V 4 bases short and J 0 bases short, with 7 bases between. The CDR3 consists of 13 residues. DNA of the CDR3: TGCAGCGTTGCAATCAGCTCTGGAAACACCATATATTTT. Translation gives CSVAISSGNTIYF.

This CDR3 is CASSPTPTGNYGYTF. The CDR3 nucleotides read TGTGCCAGCAGCCCGACCCCCACGGGTAACTATGGCTACACCTTC. The genes are TRBV9 and TRBJ1-2; no clear D gene. V lost 4 bases and J 1 base, leaving 14 bases between the germline ends. The germline CDR1 and CDR2 sequences are SGDLS and YYNGEE. This CDR3 is built from 15 residues.

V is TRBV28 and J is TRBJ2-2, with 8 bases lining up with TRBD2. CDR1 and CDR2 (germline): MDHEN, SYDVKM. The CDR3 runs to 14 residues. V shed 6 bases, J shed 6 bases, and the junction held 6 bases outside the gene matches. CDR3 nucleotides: TGTGCCAGCAGACTAGCGGAATTGCCCGGGGAGCTGTTTTTT. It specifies CASRLAELPGELFF.

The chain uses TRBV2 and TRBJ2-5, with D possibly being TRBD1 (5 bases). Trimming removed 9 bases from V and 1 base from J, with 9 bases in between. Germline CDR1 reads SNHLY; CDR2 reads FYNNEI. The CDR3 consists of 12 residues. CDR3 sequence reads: CASQRGQETQYF. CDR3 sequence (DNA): TGTGCCAGTCAAAGGGGCCAAGAGACCCAGTACTTC.